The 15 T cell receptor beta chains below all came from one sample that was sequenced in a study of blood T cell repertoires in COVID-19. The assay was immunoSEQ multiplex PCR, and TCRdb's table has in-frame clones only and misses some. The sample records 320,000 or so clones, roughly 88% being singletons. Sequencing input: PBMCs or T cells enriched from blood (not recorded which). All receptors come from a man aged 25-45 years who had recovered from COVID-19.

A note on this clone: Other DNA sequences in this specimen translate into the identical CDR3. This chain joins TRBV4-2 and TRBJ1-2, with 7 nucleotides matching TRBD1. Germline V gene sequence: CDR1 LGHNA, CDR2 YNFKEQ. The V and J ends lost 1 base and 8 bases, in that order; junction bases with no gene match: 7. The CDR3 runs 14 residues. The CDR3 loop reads CASSQGQGSYGYTF. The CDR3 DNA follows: TGTGCCAGCAGCCAAGGACAGGGCTCTTACGGCTACACCTTC.

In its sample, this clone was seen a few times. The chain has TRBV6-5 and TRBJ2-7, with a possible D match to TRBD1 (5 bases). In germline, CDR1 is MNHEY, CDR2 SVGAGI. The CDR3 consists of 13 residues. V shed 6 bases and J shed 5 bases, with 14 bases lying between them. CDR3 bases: TGTGCCAGCAGAAGGACACTGGTAAACGAGCAGTACTTC. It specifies CASRRTLVNEQYF.

CDR3 region: CASSLGRTGDYEQYF. CDR3 coding DNA: TGTGCCAGCAGCTTAGGACGGACAGGGGATTACGAGCAGTACTTC. The gene calls are TRBV7-8 and TRBJ2-7, with TRBD1 identical over 9 bases. The germline V gene has CDR1 SGHVS and CDR2 FQNEAQ. The trim removed 1 base at V and 4 bases at J, leaving 5 bases unmatched. The CDR3 extends over 15 amino acids. Supplemented by reference TRBV7-8 and TRBJ2-7, the full variable domain reads GAGVSQSPRYKVAKRGQDVALRCDPISGHVSLFWYQQALGQGPEFLTYFQNEAQLDKSGLPSDRFFAERPEGSVSTLKIQRTQQEDSAVYLCASSLGRTGDYEQYFGPGTRLTVT.

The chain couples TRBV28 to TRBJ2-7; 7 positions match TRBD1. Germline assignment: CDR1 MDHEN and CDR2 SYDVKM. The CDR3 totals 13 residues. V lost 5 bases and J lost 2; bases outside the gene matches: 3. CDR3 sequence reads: CASSHRGTYEQYF. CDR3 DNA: TGTGCCAGCAGTCACAGGGGAACCTACGAGCAGTACTTC. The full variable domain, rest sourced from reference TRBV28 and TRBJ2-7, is DVKVTQSSRYLVKRTGEKVFLECVQDMDHENMFWYRQDPGLGLRLIYFSYDVKMKEKGDIPEGYSVSREKKERFSLILESASTNQTSMYLCASSHRGTYEQYFGPGTRLTVT.

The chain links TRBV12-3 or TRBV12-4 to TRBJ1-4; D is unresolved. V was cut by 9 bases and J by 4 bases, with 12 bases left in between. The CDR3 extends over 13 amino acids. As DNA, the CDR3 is TGTGCCAGTTGTAGTGCGGGTAATGAAAAACTGTTTTTT. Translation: CASCSAGNEKLFF.

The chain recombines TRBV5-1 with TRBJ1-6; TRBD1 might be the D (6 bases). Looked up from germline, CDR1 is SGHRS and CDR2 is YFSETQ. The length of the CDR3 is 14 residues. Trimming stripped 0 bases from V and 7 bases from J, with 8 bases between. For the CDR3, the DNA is TGCGCCAGCAGCTTGGAGGGGGGGAATTCACCCCTCCACTTT. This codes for CASSLEGGNSPLHF.

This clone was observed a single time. The CDR3, as DNA: TGTGCCAGCACTACAGGGCTGAAGCTCGAGCAGTACTTC. This encodes CASTTGLKLEQYF. The V gene is TRBV28, the J gene TRBJ2-7; tentative D call: TRBD1 (6 bases). The ends were cut back, 7 bases at V and 6 bases at J, with 16 bases in the middle. This CDR3 comprises 13 residues. Germline CDR1 MDHEN, CDR2 SYDVKM. Filled out from reference TRBV28 and TRBJ2-7, the complete variable domain reads DVKVTQSSRYLVKRTGEKVFLECVQDMDHENMFWYRQDPGLGLRLIYFSYDVKMKEKGDIPEGYSVSREKKERFSLILESASTNQTSMYLCASTTGLKLEQYFGPGTRLTVT.

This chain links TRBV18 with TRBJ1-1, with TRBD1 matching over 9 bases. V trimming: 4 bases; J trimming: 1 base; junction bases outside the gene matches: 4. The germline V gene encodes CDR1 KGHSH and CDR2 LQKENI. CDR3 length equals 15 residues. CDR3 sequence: CASSLSGQGNTEAFF. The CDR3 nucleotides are TGTGCCAGCTCACTATCGGGACAGGGGAACACTGAAGCTTTCTTT.

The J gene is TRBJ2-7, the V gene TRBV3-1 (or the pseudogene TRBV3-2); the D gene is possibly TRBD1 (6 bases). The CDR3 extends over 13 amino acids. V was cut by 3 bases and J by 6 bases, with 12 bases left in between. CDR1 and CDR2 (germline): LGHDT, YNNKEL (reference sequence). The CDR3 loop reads CASSQTGGGEQYF. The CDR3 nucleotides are TGTGCCAGCAGCCAGACAGGTGGGGGCGAGCAGTACTTC.

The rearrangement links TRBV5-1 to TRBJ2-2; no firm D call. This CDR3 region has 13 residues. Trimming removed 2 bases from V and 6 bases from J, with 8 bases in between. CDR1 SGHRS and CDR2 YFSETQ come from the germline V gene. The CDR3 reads CASSFRFAGELFF. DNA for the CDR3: TGCGCCAGCAGCTTCAGGTTCGCCGGGGAGCTGTTTTTT.

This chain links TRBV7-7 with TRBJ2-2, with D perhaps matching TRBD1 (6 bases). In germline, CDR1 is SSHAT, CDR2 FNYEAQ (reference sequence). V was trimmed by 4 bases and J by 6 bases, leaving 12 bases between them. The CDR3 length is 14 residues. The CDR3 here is CASSWEQGAGELFF. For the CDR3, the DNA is TGTGCCAGCAGCTGGGAACAGGGCGCCGGGGAGCTGTTTTTT.

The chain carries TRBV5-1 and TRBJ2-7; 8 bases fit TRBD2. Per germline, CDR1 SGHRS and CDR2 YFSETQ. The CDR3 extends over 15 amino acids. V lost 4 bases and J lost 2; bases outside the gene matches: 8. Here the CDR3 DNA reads TGCGCCAGCAGCCTCGGGAGGGAGCCACCCTACGAGCAGTACTTC. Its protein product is CASSLGREPPYEQYF.

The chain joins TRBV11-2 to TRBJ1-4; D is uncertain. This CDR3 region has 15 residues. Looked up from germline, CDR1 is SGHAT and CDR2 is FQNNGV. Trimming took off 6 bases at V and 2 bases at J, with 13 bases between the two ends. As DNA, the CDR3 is TGTGCCAGCAGGGGCCAAAGACGGACTAATGAAAAACTGTTTTTT. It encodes CASRGQRRTNEKLFF.

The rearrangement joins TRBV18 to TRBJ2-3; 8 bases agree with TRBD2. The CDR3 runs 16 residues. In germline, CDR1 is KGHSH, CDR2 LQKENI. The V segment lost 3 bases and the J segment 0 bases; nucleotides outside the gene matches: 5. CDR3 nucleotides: TGTGCCAGCTCACCCCGGACTAGCAAAAGCACAGATACGCAGTATTTT. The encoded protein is CASSPRTSKSTDTQYF.

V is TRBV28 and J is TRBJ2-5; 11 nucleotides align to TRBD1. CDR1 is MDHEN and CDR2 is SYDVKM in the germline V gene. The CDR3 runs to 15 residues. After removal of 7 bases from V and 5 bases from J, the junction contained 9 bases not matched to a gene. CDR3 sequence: CASTLDRGRLETQYF. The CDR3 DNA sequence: TGTGCCAGCACTTTGGACAGGGGGCGCTTGGAGACCCAGTACTTC.